This T cell receptor beta chain stems from a study of Ad26.COV2.S vaccination and SARS-CoV-2 variants. Concerning this clone: The same CDR3 also results from other DNA sequences found in this sample.

Treatment described: about 20 received Ad26.COV2.S at low or high dose, single or two shots; a few received placebo; per-sample allocation not given. Sampling occurred on day 63 after the first vaccine or placebo injection. Vaccination used an Ad26 vector expressing Wuhan-strain SARS-CoV-2 spike. Germline V gene data show CDR1 as MNHEY and CDR2 as SMNVEV (reference sequence). V lost 0 bases and J lost 5, with 13 bases in between. CDR3 size: 15 residues. Sequenced by immunoSEQ multiplex PCR; TCRdb stores in-frame clones only, minus some. The profile covers hundreds of thousands of clones, with around 90% appearing a single time and roughly 3.1% taken by the ten largest.

This TCR was recovered from a person aged 18 to 65 who received the Ad26.COV2.S COVID-19 vaccine or a placebo. The sample in question was peripheral blood, obtained in a trial of Ad26.COV2.S vaccine versus placebo. The J gene is TRBJ1-1, the V gene TRBV27; TRBD1 is a possible D gene (5 bases). CDR3 loop: CASSLSPGAGTEAFF. For the CDR3, the DNA is TGTGCCAGCAGTTTATCTCCCGGGGCAGGGACTGAAGCTTTCTTT.